Presented here are 10 T cell receptor beta chains from one specimen sequenced in a study of T cell repertoires in cytomegalovirus infection. No antigens are known for them. Each CDR3 protein is one row after TCRdb ran MiXCR on the reads. The sample shows 750,000 to 950,000 distinct CDR3 sequences, around 29% of them seen only once. Sample: cultured CD8+ T cells from PBMCs, taken from culture after CMV antigen stimulation. Source of these receptors: a human donor in good health (CMV status not recorded). Some clones in this sample may be carry-over from other donors' samples.

The V gene is TRBV6-5, the J gene TRBJ1-2; D unclear. The CDR3 contains 16 residues. V dropped 0 bases and J dropped 4 bases, with 15 bases sitting between them. Germline V gene sequence: CDR1 MNHEY, CDR2 SVGAGI. This CDR3 reads CASSYSPGLLGYGYTF. DNA of the CDR3: TGTGCCAGCAGTTACTCACCGGGTTTATTGGGCTATGGCTACACCTTC.

V and J are TRBV20-1 and TRBJ2-5; D is perhaps TRBD1 or TRBD2 (5 bases each). The CDR3 consists of 14 residues. V was pared by 3 bases and J by 5 bases, with 16 bases between. Germline V CDR1 and CDR2: DFQATT, SNEGSKA (reference sequence). The CDR3 region has the DNA TGCAGTGCTAGTCCCGGGACCGCGCAGGAGACCCAGTACTTC. This encodes CSASPGTAQETQYF.

This clonotype was seen only a few times. The chain's CDR3 is CASSSPGGTNYGYTF. DNA for the CDR3: TGTGCCAGCAGCTCCCCGGGAGGAACTAACTATGGCTACACCTTC. V and J are TRBV6-2 or TRBV6-3 and TRBJ1-2; no firm D call. The CDR3 has 15 residues. The germline gives CDR1 MNHEY, CDR2 SVGEGT. V was shortened by 6 bases and J by 0 bases, with 14 bases between the two germline ends.

V is TRBV10-3 and J is TRBJ1-3; 7 bases are shared with TRBD1. CDR3 length equals 14 residues. The germline gives CDR1 ENHRY, CDR2 SYGVKD. The V and J ends lost 6 bases and 3 bases, in that order; junction bases with no gene match: 5. As DNA, the CDR3 is TGTGCCATCAGGACAGGGATCGATGGAAACACCATATATTTT. Translated, it gives CAIRTGIDGNTIYF.

This clonotype was seen only a few times. V is TRBV7-6 and J is TRBJ2-2, with 7 bases fitting TRBD1. CDR3 length: 15 residues. Germline CDR1 and CDR2: SGHVS and FNYEAQ. The V gene end was trimmed by 4 bases and the J gene end by 4 bases; junction bases not matched to a gene: 6. The DNA of the CDR3 is TGTGCCAGCAGCTCCCGGGACAGATCCACCGGGGAGCTGTTTTTT. Amino acids: CASSSRDRSTGELFF.

The rearrangement joins TRBV27 to TRBJ1-4; D remains ambiguous. CDR1 is MNHEY and CDR2 is SMNVEV in the germline V gene (reference sequence). This CDR3 contains 13 residues. The V and J ends lost 8 bases and 0 bases respectively, with 7 bases between them. CDR3 coding DNA: TGTGCCAGCCGACCTTCAACTAATGAAAAACTGTTTTTT. It is translated as CASRPSTNEKLFF.

This clonotype has just a few counts. This sequence joins TRBV29-1 and TRBJ2-3, with D possibly matching TRBD2 (6 bases). The CDR3 has 13 amino acids. The germline V and J ends were trimmed by 3 bases and 6 bases, with 13 bases remaining between them. The germline V gene encodes CDR1 SQVTM and CDR2 ANQGSEA. This chain's CDR3 is CSVDGWEVDTQYF. The CDR3 DNA reads as TGCAGCGTTGATGGATGGGAGGTGGATACGCAGTATTTT.

The V call is TRBV6-8, the J call TRBJ2-1; 7 nucleotides agree with TRBD2. V lost 7 bases and J lost 5; bases outside the gene matches: 2. This CDR3 has 12 amino acids. CDR1 is MNHGY, CDR2 SAAAGT, per germline. This CDR3 reads CASTRGDNEQFF. The CDR3 DNA reads TGTGCCAGCACCCGGGGGGACAATGAGCAGTTCTTC.

The gene calls are TRBV4-1 and TRBJ1-1, with D unclear. Germline V gene lookup returns CDR1 MGHRA and CDR2 YSYEKL. Trimming cost V 1 base and J 6 bases, with 9 bases left between them. The CDR3 has 13 amino acids. CDR3 residues: CASSQVGHPEAFF. In DNA, the CDR3 is TGCGCCAGCAGCCAAGTGGGTCATCCTGAAGCTTTCTTT.

The chain combines TRBV4-2 with TRBJ1-1; D is ambiguous. Trimming pared 2 bases from V and 1 base from J, leaving 11 bases between. Germline assignment: CDR1 LGHNA and CDR2 YNFKEQ. CDR3 size: 15 residues. CDR3 bases: TGTGCCAGCAGCCAACCCCCCCGTAAGAACACTGAAGCTTTCTTT. Amino acid sequence: CASSQPPRKNTEAFF.